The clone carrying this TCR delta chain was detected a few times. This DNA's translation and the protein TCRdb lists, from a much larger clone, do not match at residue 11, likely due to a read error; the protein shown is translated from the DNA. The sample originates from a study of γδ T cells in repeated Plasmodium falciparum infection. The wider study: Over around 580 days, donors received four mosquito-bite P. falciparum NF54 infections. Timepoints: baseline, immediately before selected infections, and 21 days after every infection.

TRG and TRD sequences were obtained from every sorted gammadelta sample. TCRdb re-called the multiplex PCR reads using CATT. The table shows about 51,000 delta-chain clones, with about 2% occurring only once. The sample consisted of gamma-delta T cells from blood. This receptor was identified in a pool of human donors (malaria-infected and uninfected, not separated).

CDR3: CALGEVYPRRTGDWTDKLIF. As DNA, the CDR3 is TGTGCTCTTGGGGAAGTGTATCCCAGGAGGACGGGGGATTGGACCGATAAACTCATCTTT. The V and J genes are TRDV1 and TRDJ1; 7 bases are a match to TRDD3. The J gene was missing in TCRdb and was found by matching the end of the DNA to germline. The V gene's germline CDR1 is TSWWSYY and CDR2 QGS. The CDR3 covers 20 residues. V dropped 2 bases and J dropped 2; count of bases not matched to a gene: 20.